Sequencing of this TCR beta chain was carried out in a study of response to subunit inactivated influenza vaccine. With regard to this clonotype: Its antigen is unknown.

Study-wide points: The authors put forward the suggestion that each seasonal influenza vaccination may bring in only a limited number of new T cells.

TCRdb analysed the RT-PCR reads with MiXCR anew, one entry per CDR3 protein. Among some 800,000 distinct CDR3 sequences, less than 25% were seen once, and the ten largest hold more than 8.5%. This material consisted of PBMCs from blood, taken roughly 5 days after vaccination. This clonotype was sampled from a man aged 45-65 years who received an inactivated influenza vaccine.

As DNA, the CDR3 is TGCGCCAGCCGACGGAGCGGGAGCAAGACCGGGGAGCTGTTTTTT. Translated, it gives CASRRSGSKTGELFF. The chain employs TRBV5-1 and TRBJ2-2; 8 bases map to TRBD2. The J segment lost 5 bases and the V segment lost 7 bases, leaving 10 bases of the junction unmatched. From germline, CDR1 is SGHRS and CDR2 YFSETQ. There are 15 residues in the CDR3.